The present T cell receptor (beta chain) was sequenced within a study of ipilimumab plus nivolumab after autologous stem cell transplantation (dated by TCRdb to about 2021). General notes on the study: The median number of doses that trial patients received was 5 for ipilimumab and under 10 for nivolumab. The DLBCL cohort included primary refractory and relapsed disease, with 18-month progression-free survival of approximately 87% and 28% respectively. Patients in the trial were undergoing autologous transplant and had high-risk diffuse large B cell lymphoma, mature T cell lymphoma, or multiple myeloma. The intent-to-treat population of the trial was made up of about 37 patients.

Checkpoint therapy was initiated 14 to 28 days after autologous transplant, and ipilimumab was administered at 1 mg/kg intravenously on day 1 of selected weeks. Nivolumab was given at 3 mg/kg intravenously on day 1 of weeks 1, 4, 7, 10, and every two weeks through week 26. This Phase Ib clinical trial tested ipilimumab plus nivolumab, a combined checkpoint inhibition, as consolidation after autologous stem cell transplantation. Regarding this clone: Its recognized antigen is unknown. Base-call qualities are not available, and no considerably larger clone is one nucleotide away.

The CDR3 measures 15 amino acids from cysteine to phenylalanine. Only CDR3 DNA is held: 45 bases, read in frame from base 1. The junction shows trimming of 5 bases on V and 5 bases on J, and the gene matches do not reach 6 bases of it. As encoded in the germline V gene (reference sequence), CDR1 is SEHNR while CDR2 is FQNEAQ. The research as a whole found: The authors concluded that, as post-transplant consolidation, combined checkpoint inhibition appeared tolerable. Per the authors, a biologic rationale for further study of the post-transplant checkpoint inhibition approach was offered by T cell receptor repertoire, regulatory T cell phenotype and gut microbiota profiles.

The method was the immunoSEQ multiplex PCR assay. TCRdb retrieved this table from immuneACCESS and kept in-frame rearrangements only. Not all clones are present; in checked studies, unresolved V genes account for under half, and no reason is known for the remainder. Counted in this sample were roughly 10,000 clones; under 85% of them appeared once. Together, the top ten hold about 8% of the sample. Rearrangement joined TRBV7-9 to TRBJ2-7, and 13 junctional nucleotides match TRBD2. The sequences come from PBMCs, collected in a trial of ipilimumab plus nivolumab as post-transplant consolidation. This receptor was obtained from a male donor with diffuse large B-cell lymphoma. CDR3 sequence: CASSPRTSGGDEQYF. The DNA sequence is as follows: TGTGCCAGCAGCCCCCGGACTAGCGGGGGAGACGAGCAGTACTTC.